A single sample is the source of the 30 T cell receptor beta chains below, sequenced in a study of blood T cell repertoires in COVID-19. TCRdb keeps only in-frame clones here, not all; method: immunoSEQ multiplex PCR. The sample lists roughly 100,000 clones, 80% to 90% occurring once. The sequencing sample was made of peripheral blood. Source of these receptors: a man aged 35-49 years with active or convalescent COVID-19.

This clone has a single count. The chain carries TRBV5-1 and TRBJ2-2; 8 nucleotides line up with TRBD2. J lost 2 bases, V lost 1 base, and 7 bases had no gene match. Germline lookup yields CDR1 SGHRS and CDR2 YFSETQ. The CDR3 runs 17 residues. The CDR3 loop reads CASSLTPSGQNTGELFF. In DNA, the CDR3 is TGCGCCAGCAGCTTGACCCCTAGCGGGCAAAACACCGGGGAGCTGTTTTTT.

This clone has just one count. This chain uses TRBV9 with TRBJ2-1; 11 nucleotides line up with TRBD2. Germline V gene sequence: CDR1 SGDLS, CDR2 YYNGEE. The CDR3 spans 16 residues. After removal of 3 bases from V and 2 bases from J, the junction contained 4 bases not matched to a gene. CDR3 in amino acids: CASSDPSGGTYNEQFF. The DNA of the CDR3 is TGTGCCAGCAGCGACCCTAGCGGGGGGACCTACAATGAGCAGTTCTTC.

The V and J genes are TRBV27 and TRBJ1-2; TRBD1 might be the D (6 bases). This CDR3 has 13 residues. Germline V gives CDR1 MNHEY, CDR2 SMNVEV (reference sequence). Trimming took 2 bases from V and 8 from J, leaving 12 bases between them. CDR3 sequence reads: CASSLRGGVGYTF. The CDR3 coding sequence is TGTGCCAGCAGTTTACGAGGGGGGGTGGGCTACACCTTC.

This chain links TRBV10-3 with TRBJ1-1, with D perhaps TRBD1 (5 bases). Germline assignment: CDR1 ENHRY and CDR2 SYGVKD. This CDR3 has 13 amino acids. The V and J ends lost 10 bases and 1 base respectively, with 13 bases between them. The DNA of the CDR3 is TGTGCCACTAATCGGAGGGGGAACACTGAAGCTTTCTTT. Encoded protein: CATNRRGNTEAFF.

This CDR3 reads CASSYSRDRGGETQYF. In DNA form, the CDR3 reads TGTGCCAGCAGTTACTCGAGGGACAGGGGAGGAGAGACCCAGTACTTC. The gene calls are TRBV6-5 and TRBJ2-5, with 10 bases fitting TRBD1. After removal of 0 bases from V and 4 bases from J, the junction contained 5 bases not matched to a gene. This CDR3 is 16 amino acids long. CDR1 MNHEY and CDR2 SVGAGI come from the germline V gene.

The chain has TRBV23-1 and TRBJ1-2, with TRBD1 identical over 7 bases. TRBV23-1 is placed among ORFs of uncertain function. The V segment lost 0 bases and the J segment 5 bases; nucleotides outside the gene matches: 0. The CDR3 has 13 amino acids. DNA of the CDR3: TGCGCCAGCAGTCAATCGACAGGGTATGGCTACACCTTC. Its protein product is CASSQSTGYGYTF.

The chain employs TRBV6-5 and TRBJ2-6; D is unclear. Trimming removed 7 bases from V and 0 bases from J, with 10 bases in between. The CDR3 is 15 residues long. Germline V gene data show CDR1 as MNHEY and CDR2 as SVGAGI. The chain's CDR3 is CASTRKSSGANVLTF. The CDR3 DNA sequence: TGTGCCAGCACGCGGAAAAGCTCTGGGGCCAACGTCCTGACTTTC.

The chain combines TRBV4-2 with TRBJ2-3; D possibly corresponds to TRBD2 (5 bases). The germline CDR1 and CDR2 sequences are LGHNA and YNFKEQ. V lost 0 bases and J lost 8, with 21 bases in between. This CDR3 region has 17 residues. CDR3 bases: TGTGCCAGCAGCCAAGAGCCCCTAGCAAGCCCCCTAGGTACGCAGTATTTT. It translates to CASSQEPLASPLGTQYF.

The V call is TRBV5-6, the J call TRBJ1-2; D ambiguous. Germline CDR1 and CDR2: SGHDT and YYEEEE. V lost 4 bases, J lost 2 bases, and 18 bases lay in between. This CDR3 spans 16 amino acids. This CDR3 is CASSPPSRPGNYGYTF. The CDR3 nucleotides read TGTGCCAGCAGCCCCCCGTCCCGCCCAGGCAACTATGGCTACACCTTC.

The rearrangement links TRBV9 to TRBJ1-6; D might be TRBD1 (6 bases). V lost 0 bases to trimming and J lost 7 bases, with 20 bases between them. Germline CDR1 and CDR2: SGDLS and YYNGEE. There are 18 residues in the CDR3. CDR3 sequence: CASSVGGRGGTPNSPLHF. Here the CDR3 DNA reads TGTGCCAGCAGCGTAGGGGGCCGGGGGGGCACACCGAATTCACCCCTCCACTTT.

The rearrangement uses TRBV6-5 and TRBJ2-1, with D perhaps TRBD2 (5 bases). Germline V gene sequence: CDR1 MNHEY, CDR2 SVGAGI. V lost 8 bases and J lost 9, with 17 bases in between. This CDR3 region has 13 residues. The CDR3: CASGRATGPEQFF. In nucleotides, the CDR3 is TGTGCCAGCGGGCGGGCCACTGGGCCTGAGCAGTTCTTC.

The chain recombines TRBV10-2 with TRBJ2-1; no clear D gene. Trimming took 2 bases from V and 7 from J, leaving 12 bases between them. The CDR3 totals 14 residues. Germline V gene data show CDR1 as WSHSY and CDR2 as SAAADI. CDR3 region: CASSEVTPGNEQFF. The CDR3 DNA reads TGCGCCAGCAGTGAGGTGACCCCCGGGAATGAGCAGTTCTTC.

The chain is built from TRBV30 and TRBJ1-1, with 8 bases fitting TRBD1. Looked up from germline, CDR1 is GTSNPN and CDR2 is SVGIG (reference sequence). The CDR3 consists of 12 residues. After removal of 7 bases from V and 11 bases from J, the junction contained 12 bases not matched to a gene. DNA of the CDR3: TGTGCCTCCTCACAATCGACAGGGGAGGCTTTCTTT. Translation: CASSQSTGEAFF.

This chain joins TRBV19 and TRBJ2-3; D might be TRBD2 (5 bases). V lost 5 bases to trimming and J lost 5 bases, with 20 bases between them. This CDR3 region has 16 residues. Germline V lookup: CDR1 LNHDA, CDR2 SQIVND (reference sequence). CDR3 amino acids: CASSPLEGYAVDTQYF. As DNA, the CDR3 is TGTGCCAGTAGTCCCCTTGAGGGTTACGCGGTAGATACGCAGTATTTT.

The count of this clone is one. The CDR3 is CASSLVVRGSSGANVLTF. The CDR3 nucleotides are TGTGCCAGCAGCTTAGTGGTCAGGGGGTCCTCTGGGGCCAACGTCCTGACTTTC. V and J are TRBV7-2 and TRBJ2-6; TRBD1 aligns across 7 bases. The CDR3 totals 18 residues. V was clipped by 1 base and J by 0 bases; unmatched bases: 6. Germline V gene lookup returns CDR1 SGHTA and CDR2 FQGNSA.

Only one count was recorded for this clone. The chain is built from TRBV20-1 and TRBJ1-6, with D possibly being TRBD1 (5 bases). The CDR3 is 16 amino acids. Trimming cost V 3 bases and J 7 bases, with 19 bases left between them. Germline CDR1 is DFQATT and CDR2 is SNEGSKA (reference sequence). CDR3 sequence (DNA): TGCAGTGCTAGTATGAGGACAAGCAGTAGGAATTCACCCCTCCACTTT. Translated, it gives CSASMRTSSRNSPLHF.

The V call is TRBV9, the J call TRBJ2-1; the D is unclear. The CDR3 runs 12 residues. Germline V gene lookup returns CDR1 SGDLS and CDR2 YYNGEE. V lost 7 bases and J 7 bases, leaving 12 bases between the germline ends. CDR3 DNA: TGTGCCAGCGGTCCAGGTGGGAATGAGCAGTTCTTC. It specifies CASGPGGNEQFF.

The chain has TRBV5-4 and TRBJ2-1; 7 bases fit TRBD2. Germline V lookup: CDR1 SGHNT, CDR2 YYREEE (reference sequence). J lost 1 base, V lost 4 bases, and 8 bases had no gene match. The CDR3 loop spans 16 amino acids. The CDR3 here is CASSVDGGFSYNEQFF. Here the CDR3 DNA reads TGTGCCAGCAGCGTGGACGGGGGGTTTTCCTACAATGAGCAGTTCTTC.

The chain joins TRBV5-1 to TRBJ1-2; 8 bases agree with TRBD1. This CDR3 is 13 amino acids long. Unmatched junction bases numbered 6, after V lost 4 bases and J lost 7 bases. Germline CDR1 SGHRS, CDR2 YFSETQ. The DNA for the CDR3 is TGCGCCAGCAGCGTAACAGGGGGAGGTGGCTACACCTTC. Protein product: CASSVTGGGGYTF.

This chain uses TRBV5-1 with TRBJ1-2; 7 bases are shared with TRBD1. The CDR3 consists of 16 residues. V lost 0 bases and J lost 5; bases outside the gene matches: 10. The germline CDR1 and CDR2 sequences are SGHRS and YFSETQ. The CDR3 DNA sequence: TGCGCCAGCAGCTTGGGGGGACAGATAACTCGGTATGGCTACACCTTC. Its translation is CASSLGGQITRYGYTF.

The chain is built from TRBV6-2 or TRBV6-3 and TRBJ1-1; D remains unclear. The V end lost 2 bases, the J end lost 10 bases, and 14 bases lay between the germline ends. The CDR3 extends over 13 amino acids. Germline V lookup: CDR1 MNHEY, CDR2 SVGEGT. CDR3 in amino acids: CASSYKGGVRAFF. DNA for the CDR3: TGTGCCAGCAGTTACAAAGGTGGAGTAAGAGCTTTCTTT.

The gene calls are TRBV25-1 and TRBJ2-1, with D maybe TRBD1 (7 bases). CDR3 length equals 15 residues. V was shortened by 5 bases and J by 1 base, with 12 bases between the two germline ends. CDR1 MGHDK and CDR2 SYGVNS come from the germline V gene. The CDR3 here is CASSRAGGSYNEQFF. The DNA for the CDR3 is TGTGCCAGCAGTAGGGCAGGGGGGTCCTACAATGAGCAGTTCTTC.

The chain couples TRBV12-5 to TRBJ1-2, with 7 bases lining up with TRBD1. Trimming took 6 bases from V and 8 from J; bases not matched to a gene: 6. Looked up from germline, CDR1 is LGHNT and CDR2 is FRNRAP. This CDR3 has 12 residues. CDR3 bases: TGTGCTAGTGGCCCGCAGGGGGGCGGCTACACCTTC. Translated: CASGPQGGGYTF.

The rearrangement links TRBV7-2 to TRBJ1-5; D perhaps matches TRBD1 (6 bases). Germline-derived CDR1 and CDR2 are SGHTA and FQGNSA. Trimming shortened V by 3 bases and J by 3 bases, and 12 bases separated the two germline ends. CDR3 length: 15 residues. The CDR3 DNA is TGTGCCAGCAGCTTTTCAGGGGCTAACAATCAGCCCCAGCATTTT. It codes for CASSFSGANNQPQHF.

The V gene is TRBV10-3, the J gene TRBJ1-4, with TRBD1 identical over 10 bases. Trimming at V came to 7 bases and at J to 7 bases, leaving 6 bases not matched to a gene. The length of the CDR3 is 14 residues. The germline V gene encodes CDR1 ENHRY and CDR2 SYGVKD. CDR3 in DNA: TGTGCCATCACTGGGACAGGGGATGGTGAAAAACTGTTTTTT. Protein product: CAITGTGDGEKLFF.

J is TRBJ1-1 and V is TRBV7-2, with D perhaps matching TRBD1 (6 bases). This CDR3 contains 16 residues. The V end was cut by 4 bases, the J end by 1 base, with 16 bases between. Germline V lookup: CDR1 SGHTA, CDR2 FQGNSA. CDR3 DNA sequence: TGTGCCAGCAGCTCGAAGAGCACAGGGACGAACACTGAAGCTTTCTTT. Translation: CASSSKSTGTNTEAFF.

This rearrangement joins TRBV3-1 (or the pseudogene TRBV3-2) to TRBJ1-3; no firm D call. The CDR3 length is 15 residues. V lost 5 bases to trimming and J lost 2 bases, with 13 bases between them. Germline CDR1 LGHDT, CDR2 YNNKEL (reference sequence). The CDR3, as DNA: TGTGCCAGCAGCACCTCAGGAATCGCTGGAAACACCATATATTTT. This codes for CASSTSGIAGNTIYF.

The CDR3 sequence: CASSQERTSWDNEQFF. The CDR3, as DNA: TGTGCCAGCAGCCAAGAAAGGACTAGCTGGGACAATGAGCAGTTCTTC. J is TRBJ2-1 and V is TRBV3-1 (or the pseudogene TRBV3-2); 8 bases are shared with TRBD2. CDR3 length: 16 amino acids. V dropped 0 bases and J dropped 5; count of bases not matched to a gene: 6. CDR1 is LGHDT and CDR2 is YNNKEL in the germline V gene (reference sequence).

V gene TRBV29-1 combines with J gene TRBJ2-5; 7 bases agree with TRBD2. Germline V CDR1 and CDR2: SQVTM, ANQGSEA. The CDR3 is 10 amino acids. Trimming removed 6 bases from V and 5 bases from J; junction bases left unmatched: 0. The CDR3 protein is CSVGGETQYF. DNA for the CDR3: TGCAGCGTGGGGGGGGAGACCCAGTACTTC.

This clone showed up just a few times. The chain recombines TRBV7-8 with TRBJ1-5; TRBD1 matches at 7 bases. Germline V CDR1 and CDR2: SGHVS, FQNEAQ. CDR3 length: 15 amino acids. With 6 bases clipped from V and 2 bases from J, the junction kept 7 bases outside the gene matches. This chain's CDR3 is CASSRDSRGNQPQHF. DNA for the CDR3: TGTGCCAGCAGTCGGGACAGTCGAGGCAATCAGCCCCAGCATTTT. The variable domain in full, completed from reference TRBV7-8 and TRBJ1-5, reads GAGVSQSPRYKVAKRGQDVALRCDPISGHVSLFWYQQALGQGPEFLTYFQNEAQLDKSGLPSDRFFAERPEGSVSTLKIQRTQQEDSAVYLCASSRDSRGNQPQHFGDGTRLSIL.